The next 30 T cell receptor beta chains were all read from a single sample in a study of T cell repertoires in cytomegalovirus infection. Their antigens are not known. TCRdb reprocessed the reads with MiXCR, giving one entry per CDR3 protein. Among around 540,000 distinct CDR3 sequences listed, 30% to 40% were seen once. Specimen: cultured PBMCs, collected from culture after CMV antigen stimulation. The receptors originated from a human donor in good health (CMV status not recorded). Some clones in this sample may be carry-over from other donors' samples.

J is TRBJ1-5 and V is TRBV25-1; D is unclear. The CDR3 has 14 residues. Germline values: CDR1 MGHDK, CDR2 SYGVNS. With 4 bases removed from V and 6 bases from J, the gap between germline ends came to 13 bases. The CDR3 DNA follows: TGTGCCAGCAGTGCGTCCGGGCCCATTCAGCCCCAGCATTTT. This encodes CASSASGPIQPQHF.

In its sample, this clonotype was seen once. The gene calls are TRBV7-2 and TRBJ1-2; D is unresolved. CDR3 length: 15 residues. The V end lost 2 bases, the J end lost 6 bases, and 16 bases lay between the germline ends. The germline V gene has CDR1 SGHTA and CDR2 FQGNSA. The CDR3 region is CASSLFVEGANGYTF. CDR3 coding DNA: TGTGCCAGCAGCTTATTCGTGGAGGGCGCAAATGGCTACACCTTC.

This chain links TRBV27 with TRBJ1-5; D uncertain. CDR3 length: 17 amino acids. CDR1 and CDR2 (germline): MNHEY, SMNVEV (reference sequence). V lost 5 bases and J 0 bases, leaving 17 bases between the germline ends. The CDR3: CASSPQDGIYSNQPQHF. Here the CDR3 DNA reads TGTGCCAGCAGTCCCCAGGACGGAATCTATAGCAATCAGCCCCAGCATTTT.

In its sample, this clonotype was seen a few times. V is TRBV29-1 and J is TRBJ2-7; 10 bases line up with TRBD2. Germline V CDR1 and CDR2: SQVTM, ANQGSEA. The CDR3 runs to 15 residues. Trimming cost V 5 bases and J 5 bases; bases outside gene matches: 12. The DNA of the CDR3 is TGCAGCGTTCGGTTGAGCGGGAGGGAAAGCGACGAGCAGTACTTC. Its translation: CSVRLSGRESDEQYF.

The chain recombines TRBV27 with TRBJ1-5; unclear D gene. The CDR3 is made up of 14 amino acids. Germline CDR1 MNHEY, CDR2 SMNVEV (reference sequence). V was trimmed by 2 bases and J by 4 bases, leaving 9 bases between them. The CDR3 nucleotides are TGTGCCAGCAGTTTAAAAGGGCGGAATCAGCCCCAGCATTTT. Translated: CASSLKGRNQPQHF.

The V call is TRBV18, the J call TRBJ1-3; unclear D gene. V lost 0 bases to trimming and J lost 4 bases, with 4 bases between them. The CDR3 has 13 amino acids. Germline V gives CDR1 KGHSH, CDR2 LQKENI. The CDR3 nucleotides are TGTGCCAGCTCACCACCGGGCGGAAACACCATATATTTT. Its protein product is CASSPPGGNTIYF.

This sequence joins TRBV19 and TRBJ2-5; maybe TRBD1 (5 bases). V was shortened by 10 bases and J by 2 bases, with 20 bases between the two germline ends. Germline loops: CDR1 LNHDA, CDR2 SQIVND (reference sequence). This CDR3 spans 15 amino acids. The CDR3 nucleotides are TGTGCCACAGGGTGGCAGGGCACCCTACAAGAGACCCAGTACTTC. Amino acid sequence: CATGWQGTLQETQYF.

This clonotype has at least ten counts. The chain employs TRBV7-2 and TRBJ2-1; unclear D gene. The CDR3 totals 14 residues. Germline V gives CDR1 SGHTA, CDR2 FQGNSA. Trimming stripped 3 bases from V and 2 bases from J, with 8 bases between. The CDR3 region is CASSLGGTYNEQFF. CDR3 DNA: TGTGCCAGCAGCTTGGGCGGAACCTACAATGAGCAGTTCTTC.

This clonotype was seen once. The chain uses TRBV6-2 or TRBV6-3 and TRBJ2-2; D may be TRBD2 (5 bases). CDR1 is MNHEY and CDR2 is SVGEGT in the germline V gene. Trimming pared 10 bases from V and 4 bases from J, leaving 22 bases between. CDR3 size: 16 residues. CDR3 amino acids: CAILSPGTRGTGELFF. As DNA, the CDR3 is TGTGCCATTCTGTCCCCGGGAACTAGAGGCACCGGGGAGCTGTTTTTT.

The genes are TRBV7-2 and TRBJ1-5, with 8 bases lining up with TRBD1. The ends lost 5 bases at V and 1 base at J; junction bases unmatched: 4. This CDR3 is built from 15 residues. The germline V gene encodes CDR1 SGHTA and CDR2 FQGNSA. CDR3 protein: CASSAGTGSNQPQHF. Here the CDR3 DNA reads TGTGCCAGCAGCGCCGGGACAGGAAGCAATCAGCCCCAGCATTTT.

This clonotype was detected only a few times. The CDR3 here is CASSAQRGLMNTEAFF. The CDR3 DNA follows: TGTGCCAGCAGTGCCCAGAGGGGGCTGATGAACACTGAAGCTTTCTTT. The chain has TRBV6-5 and TRBJ1-1, with 7 bases lining up with TRBD1. The germline V gene has CDR1 MNHEY and CDR2 SVGAGI. The CDR3 contains 16 residues. Trimming removed 5 bases from V and 0 bases from J; junction bases left unmatched: 9.

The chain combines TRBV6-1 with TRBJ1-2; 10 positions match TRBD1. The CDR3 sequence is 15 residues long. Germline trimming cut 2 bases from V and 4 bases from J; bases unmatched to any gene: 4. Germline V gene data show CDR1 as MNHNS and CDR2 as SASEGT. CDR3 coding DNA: TGTGCCAGCAGTGAATTGACAGGGGGCGCCTATGGCTACACCTTC. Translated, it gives CASSELTGGAYGYTF.

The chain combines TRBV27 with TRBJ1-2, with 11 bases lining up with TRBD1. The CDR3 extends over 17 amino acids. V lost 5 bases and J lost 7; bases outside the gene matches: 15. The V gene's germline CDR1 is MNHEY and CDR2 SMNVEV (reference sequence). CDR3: CASSPREWTGGLGGYTF. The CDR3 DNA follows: TGTGCCAGCAGTCCAAGAGAATGGACAGGGGGCTTAGGTGGCTACACCTTC.

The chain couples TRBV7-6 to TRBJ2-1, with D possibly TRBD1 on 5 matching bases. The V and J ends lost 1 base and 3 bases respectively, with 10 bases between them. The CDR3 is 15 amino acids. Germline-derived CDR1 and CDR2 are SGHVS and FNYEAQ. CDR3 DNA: TGTGCCAGCAGCTTAGATTTCCAGGGCTACAATGAGCAGTTCTTC. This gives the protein CASSLDFQGYNEQFF.

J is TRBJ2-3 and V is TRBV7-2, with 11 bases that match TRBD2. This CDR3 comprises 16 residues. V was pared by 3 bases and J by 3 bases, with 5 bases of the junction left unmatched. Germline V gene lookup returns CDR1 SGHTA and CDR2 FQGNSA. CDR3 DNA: TGTGCCAGCAGCTTGGCACTAGCGGGAGCTACAGATACGCAGTATTTT. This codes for CASSLALAGATDTQYF. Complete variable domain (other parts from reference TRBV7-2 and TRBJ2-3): GAGVSQSPSNKVTEKGKDVELRCDPISGHTALYWYRQSLGQGLEFLIYFQGNSAPDKSGLPSDRFSAERTGGSVSTLTIQRTQQEDSAVYLCASSLALAGATDTQYFGPGTRLTVL.

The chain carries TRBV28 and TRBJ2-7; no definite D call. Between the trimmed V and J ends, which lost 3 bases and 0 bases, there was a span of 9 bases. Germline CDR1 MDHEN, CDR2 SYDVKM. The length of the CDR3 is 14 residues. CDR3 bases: TGTGCCAGCAGTTTTAGTGAGAGCTCCTACGAGCAGTACTTC. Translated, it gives CASSFSESSYEQYF.

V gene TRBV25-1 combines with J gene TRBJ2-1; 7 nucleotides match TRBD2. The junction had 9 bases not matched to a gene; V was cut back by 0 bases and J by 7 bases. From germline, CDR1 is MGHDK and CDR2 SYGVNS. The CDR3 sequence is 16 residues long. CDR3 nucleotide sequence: TGTGCCAGCAGTGAATATTTCTCCGGGAGGATGAATGAGCAGTTCTTC. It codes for CASSEYFSGRMNEQFF.

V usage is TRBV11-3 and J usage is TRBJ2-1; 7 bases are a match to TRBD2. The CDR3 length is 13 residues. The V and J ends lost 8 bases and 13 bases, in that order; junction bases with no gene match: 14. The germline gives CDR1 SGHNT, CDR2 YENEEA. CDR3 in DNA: TGTGCCAGCGCCCTAAGCGGGGCTAGCGTACAGTTCTTC. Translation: CASALSGASVQFF.

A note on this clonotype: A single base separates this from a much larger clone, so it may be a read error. The DNA for the CDR3 is TGCGCCAGCAGCCAAGTTGCTAGATTAGCCAAAAACATTCAGTACTTC. This sequence encodes CASSQVARLAKNIQYF. V and J are TRBV4-1 and TRBJ2-4; D is uncertain. V shed 1 base and J shed 0 bases, with 10 bases lying between them. This CDR3 region has 16 residues. Germline CDR1 MGHRA, CDR2 YSYEKL.

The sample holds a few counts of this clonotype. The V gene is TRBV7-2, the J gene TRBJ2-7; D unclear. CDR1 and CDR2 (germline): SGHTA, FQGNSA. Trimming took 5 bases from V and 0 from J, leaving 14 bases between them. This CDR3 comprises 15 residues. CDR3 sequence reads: CASSPRPKSSYEQYF. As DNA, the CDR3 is TGTGCCAGCAGCCCTAGGCCCAAGAGCTCCTACGAGCAGTACTTC.

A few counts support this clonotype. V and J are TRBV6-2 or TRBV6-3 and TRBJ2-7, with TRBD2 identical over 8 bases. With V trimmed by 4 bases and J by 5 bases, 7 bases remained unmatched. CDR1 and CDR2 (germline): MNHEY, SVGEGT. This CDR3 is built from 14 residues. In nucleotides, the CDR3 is TGTGCCAGCAGTTGGACGGGAGGGGTCCACGAGCAGTACTTC. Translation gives CASSWTGGVHEQYF.

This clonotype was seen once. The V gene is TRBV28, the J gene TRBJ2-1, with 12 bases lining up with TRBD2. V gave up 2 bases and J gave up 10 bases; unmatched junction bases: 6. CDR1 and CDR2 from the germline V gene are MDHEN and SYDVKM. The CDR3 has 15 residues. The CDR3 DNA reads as TGTGCCAGCAGTTTAATGTCTAGCGGGGGGGGGGAGCAGTTCTTC. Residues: CASSLMSSGGGEQFF.

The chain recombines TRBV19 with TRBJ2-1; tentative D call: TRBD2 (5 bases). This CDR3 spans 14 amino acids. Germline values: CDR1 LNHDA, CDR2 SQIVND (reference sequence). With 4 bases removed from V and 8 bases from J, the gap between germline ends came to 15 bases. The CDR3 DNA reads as TGTGCCAGTAGTACCGCACCTCAGGAGGATGAGCAGTTCTTC. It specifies CASSTAPQEDEQFF.

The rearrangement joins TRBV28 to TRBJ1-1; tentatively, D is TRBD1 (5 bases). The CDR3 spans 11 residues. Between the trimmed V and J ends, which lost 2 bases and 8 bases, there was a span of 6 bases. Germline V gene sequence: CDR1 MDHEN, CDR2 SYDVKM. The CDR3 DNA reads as TGTGCCAGCAGTTTACAGGGAGAAGCTTTCTTT. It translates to CASSLQGEAFF. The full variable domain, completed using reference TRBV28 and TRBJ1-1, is DVKVTQSSRYLVKRTGEKVFLECVQDMDHENMFWYRQDPGLGLRLIYFSYDVKMKEKGDIPEGYSVSREKKERFSLILESASTNQTSMYLCASSLQGEAFFGQGTRLTVV.

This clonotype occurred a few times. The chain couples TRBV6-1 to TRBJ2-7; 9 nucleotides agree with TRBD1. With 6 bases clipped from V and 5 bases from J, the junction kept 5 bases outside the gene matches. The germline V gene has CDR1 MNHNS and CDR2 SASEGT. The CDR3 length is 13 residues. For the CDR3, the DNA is TGTGCCAGCAGGGCCGGGACAGGGAACGAGCAGTACGTC. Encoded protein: CASRAGTGNEQYV.

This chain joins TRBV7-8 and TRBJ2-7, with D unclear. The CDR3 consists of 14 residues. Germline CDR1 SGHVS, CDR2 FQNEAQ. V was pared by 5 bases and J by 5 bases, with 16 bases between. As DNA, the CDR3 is TGTGCCAGCAGCCACACATTGGTCCCTAACGAGCAGTACTTC. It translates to CASSHTLVPNEQYF.

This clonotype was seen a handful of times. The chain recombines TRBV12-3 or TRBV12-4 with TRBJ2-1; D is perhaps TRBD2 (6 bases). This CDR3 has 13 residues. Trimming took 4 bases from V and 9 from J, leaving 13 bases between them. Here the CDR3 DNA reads TGTGCCAGCAGTTCCCCGACTAGTGTTGAGCAGTTCTTC. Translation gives CASSSPTSVEQFF.

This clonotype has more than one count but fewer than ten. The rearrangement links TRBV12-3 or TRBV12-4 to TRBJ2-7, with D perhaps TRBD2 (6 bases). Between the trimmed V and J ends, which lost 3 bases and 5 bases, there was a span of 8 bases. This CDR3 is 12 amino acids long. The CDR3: CASSFGGNEQYV. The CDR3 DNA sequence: TGTGCCAGCAGTTTTGGCGGGAACGAGCAGTACGTC.

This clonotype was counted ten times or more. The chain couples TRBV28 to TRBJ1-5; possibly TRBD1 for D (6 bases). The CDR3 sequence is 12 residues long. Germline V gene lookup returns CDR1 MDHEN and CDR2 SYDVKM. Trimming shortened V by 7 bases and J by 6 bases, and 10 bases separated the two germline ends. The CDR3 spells CASTEGVQPQHF. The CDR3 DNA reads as TGTGCCAGCACCGAGGGGGTTCAGCCCCAGCATTTT.

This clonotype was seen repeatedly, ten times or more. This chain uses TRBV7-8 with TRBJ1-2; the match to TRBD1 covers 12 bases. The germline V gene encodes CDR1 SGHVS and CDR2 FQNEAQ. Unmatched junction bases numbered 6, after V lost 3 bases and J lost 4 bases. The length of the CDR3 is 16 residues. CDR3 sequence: CASSLGTGGSSYGYTF. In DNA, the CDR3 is TGTGCCAGCAGCTTGGGGACAGGGGGCTCTTCCTATGGCTACACCTTC.